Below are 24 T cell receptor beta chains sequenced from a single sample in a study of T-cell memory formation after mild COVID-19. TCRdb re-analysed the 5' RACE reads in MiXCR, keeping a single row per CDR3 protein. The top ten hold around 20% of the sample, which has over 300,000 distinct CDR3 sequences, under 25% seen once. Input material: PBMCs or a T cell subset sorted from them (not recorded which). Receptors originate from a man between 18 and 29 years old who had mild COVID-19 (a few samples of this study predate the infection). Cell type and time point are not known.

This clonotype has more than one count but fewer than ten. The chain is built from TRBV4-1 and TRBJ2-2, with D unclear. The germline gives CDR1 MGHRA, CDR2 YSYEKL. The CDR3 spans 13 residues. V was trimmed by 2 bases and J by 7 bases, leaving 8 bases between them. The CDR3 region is CASSQYSGGELFF. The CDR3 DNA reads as TGCGCCAGCAGCCAATATTCTGGCGGGGAGCTGTTTTTT.

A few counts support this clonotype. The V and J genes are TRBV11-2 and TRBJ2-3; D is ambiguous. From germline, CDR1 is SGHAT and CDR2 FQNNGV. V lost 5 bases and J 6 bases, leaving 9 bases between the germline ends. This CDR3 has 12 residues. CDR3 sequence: CASSPTSDTQYF. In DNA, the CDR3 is TGTGCCAGCAGCCCCACCTCGGATACGCAGTATTTT.

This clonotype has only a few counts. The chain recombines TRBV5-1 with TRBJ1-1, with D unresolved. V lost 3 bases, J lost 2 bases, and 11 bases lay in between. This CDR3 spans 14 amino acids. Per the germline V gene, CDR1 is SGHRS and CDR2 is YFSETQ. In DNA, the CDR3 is TGCGCCAGCAGCTCAATGAGCCCTAACACTGAAGCTTTCTTT. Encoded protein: CASSSMSPNTEAFF.

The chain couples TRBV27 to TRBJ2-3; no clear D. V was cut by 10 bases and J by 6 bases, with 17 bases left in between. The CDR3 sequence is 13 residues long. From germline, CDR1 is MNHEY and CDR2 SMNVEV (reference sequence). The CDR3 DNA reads TGTGCCACCCGAGACCTTCACATGGATACGCAGTATTTT. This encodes CATRDLHMDTQYF.

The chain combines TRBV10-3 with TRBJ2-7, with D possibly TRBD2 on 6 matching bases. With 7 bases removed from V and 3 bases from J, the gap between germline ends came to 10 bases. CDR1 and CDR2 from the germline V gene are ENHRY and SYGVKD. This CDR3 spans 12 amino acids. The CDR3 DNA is TGTGCCATCATGGCGGGGAGCTACGAGCAGTACGTC. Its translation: CAIMAGSYEQYV.

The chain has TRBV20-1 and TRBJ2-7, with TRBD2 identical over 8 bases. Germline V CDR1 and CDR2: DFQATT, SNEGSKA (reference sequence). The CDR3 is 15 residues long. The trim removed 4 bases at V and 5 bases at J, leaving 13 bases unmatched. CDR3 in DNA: TGCAGTGCTATTCTCCTCGGGAGGGGACACAACGAGCAGTACTTC. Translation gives CSAILLGRGHNEQYF.

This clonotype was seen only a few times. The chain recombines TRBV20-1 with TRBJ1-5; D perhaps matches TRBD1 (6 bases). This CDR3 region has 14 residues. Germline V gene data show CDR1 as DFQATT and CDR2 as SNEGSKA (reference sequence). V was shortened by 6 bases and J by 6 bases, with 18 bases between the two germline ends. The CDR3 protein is CSAALSPGAQPQHF. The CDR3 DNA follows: TGCAGTGCCGCACTGAGTCCAGGGGCTCAGCCCCAGCATTTT.

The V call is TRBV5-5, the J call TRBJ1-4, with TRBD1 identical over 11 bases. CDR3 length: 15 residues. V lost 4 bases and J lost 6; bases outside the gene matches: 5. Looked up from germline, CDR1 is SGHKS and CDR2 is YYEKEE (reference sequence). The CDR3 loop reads CASSMPGQGDEKLFF. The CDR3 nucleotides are TGTGCCAGCAGCATGCCGGGACAGGGGGATGAAAAACTGTTTTTT.

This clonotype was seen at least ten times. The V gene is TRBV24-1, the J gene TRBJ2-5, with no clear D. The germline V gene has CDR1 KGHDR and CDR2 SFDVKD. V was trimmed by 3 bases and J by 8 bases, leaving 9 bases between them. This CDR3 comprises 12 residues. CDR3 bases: TGTGCCACCAGTGATCTAGTGGGAACCCAGTACTTC. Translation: CATSDLVGTQYF.

The CDR3 here is CASITLAGVEQFF. The CDR3 DNA reads TGCGCCAGCATAACGTTAGCGGGGGTGGAGCAGTTCTTC. This chain connects TRBV5-1 to TRBJ2-1; 9 bases match TRBD2. CDR3 size: 13 residues. J lost 10 bases, V lost 6 bases, and 8 bases had no gene match. Germline assignment: CDR1 SGHRS and CDR2 YFSETQ.

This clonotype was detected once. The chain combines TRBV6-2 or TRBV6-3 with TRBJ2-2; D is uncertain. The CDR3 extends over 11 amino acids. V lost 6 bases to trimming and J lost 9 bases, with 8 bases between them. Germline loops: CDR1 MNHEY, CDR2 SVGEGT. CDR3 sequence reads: CASSHSRELFF. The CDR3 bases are TGTGCCAGCAGCCATAGCCGGGAGCTGTTTTTT.

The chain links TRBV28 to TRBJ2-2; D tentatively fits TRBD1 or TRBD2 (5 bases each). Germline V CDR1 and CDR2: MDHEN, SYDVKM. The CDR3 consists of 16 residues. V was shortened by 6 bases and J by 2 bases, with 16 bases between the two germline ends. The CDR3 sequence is CASSPPGTGNTGELFF. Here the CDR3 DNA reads TGTGCCAGCAGCCCGCCCGGGACCGGAAACACCGGGGAGCTGTTTTTT.

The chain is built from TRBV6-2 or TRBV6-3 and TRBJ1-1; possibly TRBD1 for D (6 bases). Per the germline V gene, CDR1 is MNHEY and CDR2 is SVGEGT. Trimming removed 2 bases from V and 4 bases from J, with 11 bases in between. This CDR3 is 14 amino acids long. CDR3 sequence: CASSYANRVTEAFF. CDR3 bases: TGTGCCAGCAGTTACGCAAACAGGGTCACTGAAGCTTTCTTT.

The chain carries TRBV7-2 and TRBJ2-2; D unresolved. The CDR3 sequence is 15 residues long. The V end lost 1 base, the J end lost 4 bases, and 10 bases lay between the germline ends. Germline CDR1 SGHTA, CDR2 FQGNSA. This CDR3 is CASSLGARGTGELFF. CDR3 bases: TGTGCCAGCAGCTTAGGGGCCCGCGGCACCGGGGAGCTGTTTTTT.

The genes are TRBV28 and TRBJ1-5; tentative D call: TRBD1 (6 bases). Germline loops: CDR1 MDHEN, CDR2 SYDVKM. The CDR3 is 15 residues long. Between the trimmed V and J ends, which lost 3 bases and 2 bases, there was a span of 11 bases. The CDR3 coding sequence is TGTGCCAGCAGTTTTATCAGGGGCGGCAATCAGCCCCAGCATTTT. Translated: CASSFIRGGNQPQHF.

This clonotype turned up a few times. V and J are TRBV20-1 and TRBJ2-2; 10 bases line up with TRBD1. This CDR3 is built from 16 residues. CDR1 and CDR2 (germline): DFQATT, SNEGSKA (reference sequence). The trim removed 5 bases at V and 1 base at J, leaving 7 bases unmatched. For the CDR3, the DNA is TGCAGTGCTCGTCATTGGGACAGGGGGAACACCGGGGAGCTGTTTTTT. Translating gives CSARHWDRGNTGELFF.

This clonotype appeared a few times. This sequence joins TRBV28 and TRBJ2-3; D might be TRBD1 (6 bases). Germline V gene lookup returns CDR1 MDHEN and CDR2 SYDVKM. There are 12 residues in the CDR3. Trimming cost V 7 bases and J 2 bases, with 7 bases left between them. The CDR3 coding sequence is TGTGCCAGCACAGGGGTCACAGATACGCAGTATTTT. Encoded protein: CASTGVTDTQYF. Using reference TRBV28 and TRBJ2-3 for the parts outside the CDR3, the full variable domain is DVKVTQSSRYLVKRTGEKVFLECVQDMDHENMFWYRQDPGLGLRLIYFSYDVKMKEKGDIPEGYSVSREKKERFSLILESASTNQTSMYLCASTGVTDTQYFGPGTRLTVL.

CDR3 region: CASSLGTGVYEQYV. For the CDR3, the DNA is TGTGCCAGCAGCTTAGGGACAGGGGTTTACGAGCAGTACGTC. The gene calls are TRBV7-2 and TRBJ2-7, with 9 nucleotides matching TRBD1. This CDR3 region has 14 residues. V gave up 1 base and J gave up 4 bases; unmatched junction bases: 2. Germline V gives CDR1 SGHTA, CDR2 FQGNSA.

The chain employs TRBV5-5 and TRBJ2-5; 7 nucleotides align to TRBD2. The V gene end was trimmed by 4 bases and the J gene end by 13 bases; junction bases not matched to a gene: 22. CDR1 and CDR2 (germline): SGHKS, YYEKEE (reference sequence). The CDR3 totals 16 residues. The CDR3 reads CASSHPWGRDGQVLYF. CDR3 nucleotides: TGTGCCAGCAGCCACCCTTGGGGGAGGGATGGCCAGGTCCTGTACTTC.

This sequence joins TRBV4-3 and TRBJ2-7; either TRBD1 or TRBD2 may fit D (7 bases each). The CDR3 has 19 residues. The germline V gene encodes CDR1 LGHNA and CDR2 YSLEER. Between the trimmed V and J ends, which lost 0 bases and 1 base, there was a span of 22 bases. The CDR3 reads CASSQDEWKGGGLSYEQYF. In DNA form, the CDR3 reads TGCGCCAGCAGCCAAGACGAATGGAAGGGAGGGGGCCTTTCCTACGAGCAGTACTTC.

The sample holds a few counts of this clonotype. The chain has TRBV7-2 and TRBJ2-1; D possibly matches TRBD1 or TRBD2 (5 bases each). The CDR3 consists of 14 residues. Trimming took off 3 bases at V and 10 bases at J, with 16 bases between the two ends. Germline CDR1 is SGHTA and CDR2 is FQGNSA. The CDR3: CASSFKGTRDEQFF. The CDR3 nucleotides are TGTGCCAGCAGCTTCAAGGGAACTAGGGACGAGCAGTTCTTC.

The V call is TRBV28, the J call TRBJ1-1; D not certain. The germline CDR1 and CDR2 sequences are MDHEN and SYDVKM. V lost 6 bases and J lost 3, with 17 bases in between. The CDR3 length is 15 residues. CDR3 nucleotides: TGTGCCAGCAGCCCATTCACGGCGCGATACACTGAAGCTTTCTTT. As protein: CASSPFTARYTEAFF.

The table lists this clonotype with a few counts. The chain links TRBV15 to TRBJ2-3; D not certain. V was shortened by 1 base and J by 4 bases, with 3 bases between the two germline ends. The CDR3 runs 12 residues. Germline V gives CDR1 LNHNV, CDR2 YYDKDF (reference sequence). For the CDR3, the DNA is TGTGCCACCAGCAGAGGCGCAGATACGCAGTATTTT. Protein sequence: CATSRGADTQYF.

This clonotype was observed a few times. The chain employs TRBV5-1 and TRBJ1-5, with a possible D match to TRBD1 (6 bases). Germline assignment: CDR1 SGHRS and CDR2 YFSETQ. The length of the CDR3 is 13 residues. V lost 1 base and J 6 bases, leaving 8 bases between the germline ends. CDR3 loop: CASSLTGPQPQHF. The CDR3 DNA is TGCGCCAGCAGCTTGACAGGGCCTCAGCCCCAGCATTTT.